The present T cell receptor beta chain was sequenced within a study of T cell responses to AZD1222 COVID-19 vaccine. Pooled samples include second doses given at about 4 or 12 weeks. This clone is a singleton in its sample. What it binds is not known. Germline values: CDR1 SGHAT, CDR2 FQNNGV. This CDR3 region has 14 residues. V lost 4 bases to trimming and J lost 5 bases, with 14 bases between them. Assay used: immunoSEQ multiplex PCR; TCRdb lists only in-frame clones, some missing. The table includes roughly 110,000 clones, roughly 88% detected once. General study findings and limits: Clonal diversity was possibly underestimated, and the donors were mostly white British, with more females. Researchers took repertoire samples only after the peak T cell response had come.

This TCR was recovered from an adult who received the AZD1222 COVID-19 vaccine. Sequencing used peripheral blood, obtained 28 days after the second AZD1222 dose. The gene calls are TRBV11-2 and TRBJ2-5, with D perhaps given as TRBD1 or TRBD2 (5 bases each). The CDR3, as DNA: TGTGCCAGCAGCTACTCGGGGAAGGGGGAGACCCAGTACTTC. It yields the protein CASSYSGKGETQYF.